This T cell receptor beta chain originates from a study of shared clonotypes between healthy human individuals. Study conclusions and caveats: Generation of non-shared clonotypes was less probable than generation of clonotypes shared by all four donors. Despite large depth, sorted-subset datasets appeared incompletely sequenced.

This CDR3 is 14 amino acids long. CDR1 is MNHNS, CDR2 SASEGT, per germline. Trimming cost V 7 bases and J 4 bases, with 13 bases left between them. As regards this clone: Its antigen is undetermined.

Generated by immunoSEQ multiplex PCR, the TCRdb table keeps only in-frame clones and is missing some. Found here are 1 million to 1.2 million clones, roughly 77% of them singletons; the top ten hold roughly 0.83%. The sample was memory CD4+ T cells from PBMCs. Stated subset: CD45RA-negative fraction. The sequence was collected from a man aged 18 to 35 in good health. Some clones in this sample may be carry-over from other donors' samples. The chain carries TRBV6-1 and TRBJ2-2, with D perhaps matching TRBD2 (5 bases). CDR3: CASTSGIGTGELFF. The CDR3 region has the DNA TGTGCCAGCACATCCGGGATCGGCACCGGGGAGCTGTTTTTT.